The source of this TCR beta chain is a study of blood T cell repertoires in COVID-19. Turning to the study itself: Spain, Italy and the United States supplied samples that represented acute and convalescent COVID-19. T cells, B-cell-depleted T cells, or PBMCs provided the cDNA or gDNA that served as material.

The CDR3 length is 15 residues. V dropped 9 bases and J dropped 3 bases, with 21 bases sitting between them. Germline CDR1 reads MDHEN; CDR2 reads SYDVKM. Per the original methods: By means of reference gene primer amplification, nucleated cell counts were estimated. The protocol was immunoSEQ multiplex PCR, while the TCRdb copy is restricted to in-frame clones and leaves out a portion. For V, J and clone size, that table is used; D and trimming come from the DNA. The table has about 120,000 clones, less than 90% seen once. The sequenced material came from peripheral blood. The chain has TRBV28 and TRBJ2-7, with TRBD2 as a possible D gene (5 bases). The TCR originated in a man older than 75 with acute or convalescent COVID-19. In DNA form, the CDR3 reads TGTGCCAGTCTCTCTGGACGGGGAATTCTCTACGAGCAGTACTTC. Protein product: CASLSGRGILYEQYF. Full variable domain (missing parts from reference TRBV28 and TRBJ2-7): DVKVTQSSRYLVKRTGEKVFLECVQDMDHENMFWYRQDPGLGLRLIYFSYDVKMKEKGDIPEGYSVSREKKERFSLILESASTNQTSMYLCASLSGRGILYEQYFGPGTRLTVT.